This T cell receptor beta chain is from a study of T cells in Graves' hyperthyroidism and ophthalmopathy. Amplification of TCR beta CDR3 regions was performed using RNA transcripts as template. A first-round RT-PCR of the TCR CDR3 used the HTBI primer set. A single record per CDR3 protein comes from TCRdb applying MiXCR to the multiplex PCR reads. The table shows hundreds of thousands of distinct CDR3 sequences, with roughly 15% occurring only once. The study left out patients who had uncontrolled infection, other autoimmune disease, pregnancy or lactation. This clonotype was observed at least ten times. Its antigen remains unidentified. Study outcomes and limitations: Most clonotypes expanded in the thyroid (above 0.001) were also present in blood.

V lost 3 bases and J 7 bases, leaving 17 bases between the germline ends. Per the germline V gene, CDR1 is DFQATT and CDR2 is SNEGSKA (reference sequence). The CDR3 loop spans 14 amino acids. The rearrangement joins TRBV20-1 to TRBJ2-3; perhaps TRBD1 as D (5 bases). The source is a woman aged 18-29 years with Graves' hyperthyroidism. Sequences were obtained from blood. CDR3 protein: CSARDQGGFNTQYF. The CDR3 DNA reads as TGCAGTGCTAGGGACCAGGGTGGTTTTAATACGCAGTATTTT.